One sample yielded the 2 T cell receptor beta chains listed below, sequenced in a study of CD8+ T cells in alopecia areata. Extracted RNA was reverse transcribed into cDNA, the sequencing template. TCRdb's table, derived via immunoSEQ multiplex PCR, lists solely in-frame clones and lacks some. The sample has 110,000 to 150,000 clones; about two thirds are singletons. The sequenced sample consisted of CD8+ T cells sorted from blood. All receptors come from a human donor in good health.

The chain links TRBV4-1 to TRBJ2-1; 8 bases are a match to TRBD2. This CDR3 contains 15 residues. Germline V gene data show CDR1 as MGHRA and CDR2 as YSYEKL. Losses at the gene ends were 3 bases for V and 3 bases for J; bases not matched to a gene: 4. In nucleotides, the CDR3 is TGCGCCAGCAGCCACCGAGCGGGGGTCTACAATGAGCAGTTCTTC. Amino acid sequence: CASSHRAGVYNEQFF.

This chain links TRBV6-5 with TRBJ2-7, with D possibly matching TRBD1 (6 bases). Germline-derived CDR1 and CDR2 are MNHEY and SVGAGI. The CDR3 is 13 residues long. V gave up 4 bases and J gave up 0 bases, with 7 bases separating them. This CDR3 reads CASSSDSSYEQYF. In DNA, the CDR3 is TGTGCCAGCAGTTCGGACAGCTCCTACGAGCAGTACTTC.